This T cell receptor beta chain was recorded in a study of blood T cell repertoires in COVID-19. Study-wide background: Whether acute or convalescent, the COVID-19 samples came from the United States, Italy and Spain. T cells, B-cell-depleted T cells, or PBMCs supplied cDNA or gDNA.

Germline CDR1 SQVTM, CDR2 ANQGSEA. The CDR3 runs to 16 residues. Trimming stripped 0 bases from V and 5 bases from J, with 17 bases between. Using immunoSEQ multiplex PCR, the repertoire was profiled, and TCRdb retains in-frame clones only, with some absent. This sample has around 300,000 clones, with about 82% found just once. The V gene is TRBV29-1, the J gene TRBJ2-1, with D perhaps matching TRBD2 (5 bases). Material: peripheral blood. The sequence came from a woman aged 45-60 years with active or convalescent COVID-19. CDR3 loop: CSVEDYQAVTHNEQFF. CDR3 bases: TGCAGCGTTGAAGATTATCAAGCGGTTACCCACAATGAGCAGTTCTTC.